The present T cell receptor (beta chain) was sequenced within a study of spatial heterogeneity in lung cancer. Every TCR cDNA molecule carried a tag that served as a unique molecular identifier. One entry per CDR3 protein, called by TCRdb with MiXCR from the 5' RACE reads. The profile shows roughly 3,500 distinct CDR3 sequences, approximately 4.9% of them singletons. CDR1 and CDR2 (germline): DFQATT, SNEGSKA (reference sequence). The V gene lost 3 bases and the J gene lost 7 bases, with 6 bases spanning the gap. The CDR3 contains 11 residues. Overall study findings and caveats: Tumoral mutation counts were tracked by counts of expanded intratumoral alpha and beta TCRs. In tumor T cells, estimated coverage reached roughly 6.8% for alpha chains and about 13% for beta chains.

This clonotype is labeled medium-sized. What it recognizes is unknown. Stated time point: sample taken at primary tumor resection. The donor population consisted of roughly 70 patients with untreated, early-stage non-small cell lung cancer. The input material, whole RNA from tumor, nontumor lung or frozen PBMC, was sequenced unsorted. This sample comprised lung tumor tissue, obtained at surgery. The J gene is TRBJ2-2, the V gene TRBV20-1; no clear D gene. This TCR derives from a female donor with early-stage non-small cell lung cancer. Here the CDR3 DNA reads TGCAGTGCTAGTCAGCGCGGGGAGCTGTTTTTT. This sequence encodes CSASQRGELFF.